This note documents a single T cell receptor beta chain sequence. The antigen remains unidentified. CDR3 length: 14 amino acids. Trimming stripped 4 bases from V and 5 bases from J, with 12 bases between. This record belongs to a study of T cells in Graves' hyperthyroidism and ophthalmopathy. Amplification yielded TCR beta CDR3 regions, with RNA transcripts as the source. The HTBI set primed first-round TCR CDR3 RT-PCR. From the multiplex PCR reads, TCRdb called clonotypes with MiXCR, one entry per CDR3 protein. The sample records hundreds of thousands of distinct CDR3 sequences, over 40% being singletons. General study results and limits: Among thyroid clonotypes expanded above 0.001, most also appeared in blood. Ophthalmopathy and stable hyperthyroidism were told apart by a 13 V-J model.

It was uncontrolled infection, other autoimmune disease, pregnancy or lactation that excluded patients. Input material: peripheral blood or thyroid tissue (not recorded which). The chain recombines TRBV12-3 or TRBV12-4 with TRBJ1-5; D unresolved. The receptor's source is an adult man with Graves' disease, either hyperthyroidism or ophthalmopathy (not recorded which). CDR3 in amino acids: CASSSGRNYQPQHF. CDR3 DNA sequence: TGTGCCAGCAGTTCAGGACGGAATTATCAGCCCCAGCATTTT.